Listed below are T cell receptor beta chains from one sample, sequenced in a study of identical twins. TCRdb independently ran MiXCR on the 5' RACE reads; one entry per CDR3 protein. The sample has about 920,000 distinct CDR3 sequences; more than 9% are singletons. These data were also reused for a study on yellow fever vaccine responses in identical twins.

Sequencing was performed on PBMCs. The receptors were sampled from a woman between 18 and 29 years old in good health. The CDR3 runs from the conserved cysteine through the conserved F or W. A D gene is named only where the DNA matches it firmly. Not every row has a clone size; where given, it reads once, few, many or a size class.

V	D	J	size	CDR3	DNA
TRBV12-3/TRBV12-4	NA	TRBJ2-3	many	CASGGRGAPDTQYF	TGTGCCAGCGGGGGGAGGGGGGCCCCAGATACGCAGTATTTT
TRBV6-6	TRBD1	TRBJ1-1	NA	CASNRGRGTEAFF	TGTGCCAGTAACAGGGGGCGCGGCACTGAAGCTTTCTTT
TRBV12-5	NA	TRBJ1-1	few	CASGWGPNTEAFF	TGTGCTAGTGGTTGGGGGCCGAACACTGAAGCTTTCTTT
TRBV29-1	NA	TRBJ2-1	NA	CSLAPSSYNEQFF	TGCAGTCTCGCGCCTAGCTCCTACAATGAGCAGTTCTTC
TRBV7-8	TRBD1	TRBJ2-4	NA	CASSDGPGTVAIAKNIQYF	TGTGCCAGCAGCGATGGTCCCGGGACAGTGGCAATAGCCAAAAACATTCAGTACTTC
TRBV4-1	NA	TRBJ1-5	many	CASSPQGGKSNQPQHF	TGCGCCAGCAGCCCACAGGGAGGGAAAAGCAATCAGCCCCAGCATTTT
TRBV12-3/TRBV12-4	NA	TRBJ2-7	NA	CASSLMGPRDEQYF	TGTGCCAGCAGCCTGATGGGACCCCGCGACGAGCAGTACTTC
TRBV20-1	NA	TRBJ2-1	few	CSARDRGQTSSYNEQFF	TGCAGTGCTAGAGATCGCGGACAGACAAGCTCCTACAATGAGCAGTTCTTC
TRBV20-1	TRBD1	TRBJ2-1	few	CSGLQRDRDSYNEQFF	TGCAGTGGCCTCCAACGGGACAGGGACTCTTACAATGAGCAGTTCTTC
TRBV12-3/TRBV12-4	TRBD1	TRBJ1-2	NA	CASRTGTGVISGYTF	TGTGCCAGCAGAACGGGGACAGGGGTGATTTCTGGCTACACCTTC
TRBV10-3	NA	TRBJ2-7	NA	CAISEARTEQYF	TGTGCCATCAGTGAGGCCCGGACCGAGCAGTACTTC
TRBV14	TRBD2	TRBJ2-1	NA	CASSQDISPSGRFNEQFF	TGTGCCAGCAGCCAAGATATATCCCCTAGCGGGAGGTTCAATGAGCAGTTCTTC
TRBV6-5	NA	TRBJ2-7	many	CASRRRTGEQYF	TGTGCCAGCAGACGACGGACGGGCGAGCAGTACTTC
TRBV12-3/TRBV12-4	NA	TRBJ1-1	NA	CASSLGGRASEAFF	TGTGCCAGCAGTTTAGGAGGGAGGGCCTCTGAAGCTTTCTTT
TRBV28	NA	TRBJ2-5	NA	CASSLLAEYQETQYF	TGTGCCAGCAGTTTATTAGCGGAGTACCAAGAGACCCAGTACTTC
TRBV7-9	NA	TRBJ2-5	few	CASSHIGMPDTQYF	TGTGCCAGCAGCCACATCGGGATGCCTGATACCCAGTACTTC
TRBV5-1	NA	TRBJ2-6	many	CASSLGQTSGANVLTF	TGCGCCAGCAGCTTGGGACAGACCTCTGGGGCCAACGTCCTGACTTTC
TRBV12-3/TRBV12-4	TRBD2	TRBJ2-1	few	CASSPVLAGGGNEQFF	TGTGCCAGCAGTCCCGTTTTGGCGGGAGGTGGGAATGAGCAGTTCTTC
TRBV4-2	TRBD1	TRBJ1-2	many	CASSQGTGAFYGYTF	TGTGCCAGCAGCCAAGGGACAGGGGCTTTCTATGGCTACACCTTC
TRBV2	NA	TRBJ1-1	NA	CASGRETVAEAFF	TGTGCCAGCGGGAGGGAAACGGTCGCTGAAGCTTTCTTT
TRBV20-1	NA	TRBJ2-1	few	CSARDQQPSSYNEQFF	TGCAGTGCTAGAGATCAACAGCCGAGCTCCTACAATGAGCAGTTCTTC
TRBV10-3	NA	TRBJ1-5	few	CAISVGQSNQPQHF	TGTGCCATCAGTGTCGGACAATCCAATCAGCCCCAGCATTTT
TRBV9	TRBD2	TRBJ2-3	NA	CASSPQIAGGWNTQYF	TGTGCCAGCAGCCCACAAATAGCGGGAGGGTGGAATACGCAGTATTTT
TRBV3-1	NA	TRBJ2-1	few	CASSHFRELPRHSSYNEQFF	TGTGCCAGCAGCCACTTTAGAGAACTTCCACGCCACAGCTCCTACAATGAGCAGTTCTTC
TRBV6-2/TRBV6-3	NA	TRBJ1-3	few	CASSRLDSSGNTIYF	TGTGCCAGCAGCCGACTGGACAGCTCTGGAAACACCATATATTTT
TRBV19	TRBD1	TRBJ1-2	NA	CASSRSDRDNGYTF	TGTGCCAGTAGTAGGTCGGACAGGGATAATGGCTACACCTTC
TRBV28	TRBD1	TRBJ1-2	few	CASIPDRGPNYGYTF	TGTGCCAGCATTCCCGACAGGGGGCCGAACTATGGCTACACCTTC
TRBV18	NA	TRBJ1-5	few	CASSKTHNSNQPQHF	TGTGCCAGCTCAAAGACGCATAATAGCAATCAGCCCCAGCATTTT
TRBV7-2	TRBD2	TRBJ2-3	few	CASSLVAGISTDTQYF	TGTGCCAGCAGCTTAGTAGCGGGAATAAGCACAGATACGCAGTATTTT
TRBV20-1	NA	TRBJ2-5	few	CRVGPGVQETQYF	TGCAGGGTGGGACCGGGAGTACAAGAGACCCAGTACTTC
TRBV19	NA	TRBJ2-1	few	CASSSWGGRGEQFF	TGTGCCAGTAGTTCGTGGGGTGGCCGCGGTGAGCAGTTCTTC
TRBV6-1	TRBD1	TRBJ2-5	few	CASRRTGTQETQYF	TGTGCCAGCAGGAGGACAGGCACTCAAGAGACCCAGTACTTC
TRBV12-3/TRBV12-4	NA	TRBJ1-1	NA	CASSFPGDSTEAFF	TGTGCCAGCAGTTTTCCGGGGGATAGCACTGAAGCTTTCTTT
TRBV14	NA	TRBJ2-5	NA	CASSPVGLETQYF	TGTGCCAGCAGCCCCGTTGGTTTGGAGACCCAGTACTTC
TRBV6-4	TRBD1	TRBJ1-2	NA	CASSDGDSNYGYTF	TGTGCCAGCAGTGACGGGGACAGCAACTATGGCTACACCTTC
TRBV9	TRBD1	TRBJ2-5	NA	CASSPQTGRETQYF	TGTGCCAGCAGCCCCCAGACAGGGCGGGAGACCCAGTACTTC
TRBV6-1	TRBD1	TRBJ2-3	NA	CASTSGGLGDTQYF	TGTGCCAGCACCTCAGGGGGCCTAGGGGATACGCAGTATTTT
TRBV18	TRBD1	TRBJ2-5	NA	CASSPPGTGGETQYF	TGTGCCAGCTCACCGCCCGGGACAGGGGGAGAGACCCAGTACTTC
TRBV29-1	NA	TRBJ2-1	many	CSVERRESYNEQFF	TGCAGCGTTGAACGGCGGGAATCCTACAATGAGCAGTTCTTC
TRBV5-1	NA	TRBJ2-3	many	CASSLRTPSTDTQYF	TGCGCCAGCAGCTTGAGGACCCCAAGCACAGATACGCAGTATTTT
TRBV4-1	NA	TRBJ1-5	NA	CASSQGAGWEPQHF	TGCGCCAGCAGCCAAGGGGCGGGGTGGGAGCCCCAGCATTTT
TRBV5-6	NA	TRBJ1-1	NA	CASSLVGGYEAFF	TGTGCCAGCAGCTTGGTGGGCGGTTATGAAGCTTTCTTT
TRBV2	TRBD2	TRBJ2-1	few	CASRYSGTSSNEQFF	TGTGCCAGCAGATACTCCGGGACTAGCTCCAATGAGCAGTTCTTC
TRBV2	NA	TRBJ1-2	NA	CASSKQGLDYGYTF	TGTGCCAGCAGTAAACAGGGCTTGGACTATGGCTACACCTTC
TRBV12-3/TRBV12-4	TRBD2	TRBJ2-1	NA	CASSPLRTSGHNEQFF	TGTGCCAGCAGTCCCTTAAGGACTAGCGGACACAATGAGCAGTTCTTC
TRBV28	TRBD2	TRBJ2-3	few	CASSPTHSAGGDTQYF	TGTGCCAGCAGTCCTACTCACTCAGCGGGAGGAGATACGCAGTATTTT
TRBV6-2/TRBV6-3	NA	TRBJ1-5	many	CASSYRRVSNQPQHF	TGTGCCAGCAGTTACAGGAGGGTTAGCAATCAGCCCCAGCATTTT
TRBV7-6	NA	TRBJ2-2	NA	CASSLEGSGTGELFF	TGTGCCAGCAGCTTAGAAGGGTCGGGCACCGGGGAGCTGTTTTTT
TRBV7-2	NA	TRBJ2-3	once	CASSLGRGPSDTQYF	TGTGCCAGCAGCTTAGGTAGGGGACCATCGGATACGCAGTATTTT
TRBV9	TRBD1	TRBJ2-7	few	CASSERQGAGEQYF	TGTGCCAGCAGCGAGAGACAGGGGGCCGGCGAGCAGTACTTC
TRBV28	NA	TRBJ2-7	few	CASSRFYEQYF	TGTGCCAGCTCGAGATTCTACGAGCAGTACTTC
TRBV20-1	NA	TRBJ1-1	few	CSASIEEAFF	TGCAGTGCTAGTATCGAGGAGGCTTTCTTT
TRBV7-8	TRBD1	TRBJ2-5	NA	CASSAGTGFQETQYF	TGTGCCAGCAGCGCCGGGACAGGGTTCCAAGAGACCCAGTACTTC